This is a list of T cell receptor beta chains from one sample in a study of T-cell reconstitution after alpha-beta-depleted transplantation in children. Each CDR3 protein is one row after TCRdb ran MiXCR on the PCR reads. The profile covers about 130,000 distinct CDR3 sequences, with roughly 10% appearing a single time and about 24% taken by the ten largest. Material: PBMCs, mostly from graft donor cells, obtained 180 days after TCRalphabeta/CD19-depleted stem cell transplant. The receptors here all came from a girl under three years old who had a stem cell transplant for combined immunodeficiency, so the T cells may come from the graft donor. Each CDR3 is given with its conserved first and last residue. A D gene is named only where the DNA matches it firmly. The size field is filled for only some rows; it gives once, few, many or a size class.

abundance	d_gene	v_gene	j_gene	CDR3aa	CDR3nt
many	TRBD2	TRBV29-1	TRBJ2-1	CSAKQALAGVNEQFF	TGCAGCGCTAAACAGGCCCTAGCGGGAGTAAATGAGCAGTTCTTC
.	.	TRBV7-6	TRBJ2-7	CASSLTDRYSYEQYF	TGTGCCAGCAGCTTAACCGACAGATACTCCTACGAGCAGTACTTC
few	.	TRBV29-1	TRBJ1-3	CSVEGRTSSGNTIYF	TGCAGCGTTGAAGGGAGGACTTCCTCTGGAAACACCATATATTTT
.	.	TRBV7-3	TRBJ2-3	CASSKGSDTQYF	TGTGCCAGCTCTAAGGGCTCAGATACGCAGTATTTT
few	.	TRBV20-1	TRBJ2-4	CSARGKVDKNIQYF	TGCAGTGCTAGGGGAAAAGTTGACAAAAACATTCAGTACTTC
.	.	TRBV12-3/TRBV12-4	TRBJ2-3	CASSLWGTVDTQYF	TGTGCCAGCAGTTTGTGGGGAACCGTGGATACGCAGTATTTT
.	.	TRBV29-1	TRBJ1-1	CSVYRDDGSEAFF	TGCAGCGTGTACCGGGACGACGGTTCTGAAGCTTTCTTT
few	.	TRBV9	TRBJ1-3	CASSVGQISGNTIYF	TGTGCCAGCAGCGTGGGACAAATCTCTGGAAACACCATATATTTT
.	TRBD1	TRBV20-1	TRBJ2-4	CSARVTGGSNIQYF	TGCAGTGCTAGAGTAACAGGGGGCTCAAACATTCAGTACTTC
few	TRBD2	TRBV15	TRBJ2-1	CATSRGLAGGNEQFF	TGTGCCACCAGCAGAGGACTAGCGGGTGGCAATGAGCAGTTCTTC
.	.	TRBV7-2	TRBJ2-7	CASSLDPFYEQYF	TGTGCCAGCAGCTTAGACCCATTTTACGAGCAGTACTTC
many	.	TRBV6-2/TRBV6-3	TRBJ2-4	CASSYSRLAKNIQYF	TGTGCCAGCAGTTACTCCAGACTAGCCAAAAACATTCAGTACTTC
.	TRBD2	TRBV9	TRBJ2-1	CASSVEVAGAYNEQFF	TGTGCCAGCAGCGTAGAGGTAGCGGGAGCTTACAATGAGCAGTTCTTC
.	.	TRBV7-2	TRBJ1-6	CASSLEFRGSSPLHF	TGTGCCAGCAGCTTAGAATTTCGTGGGAGTTCACCCCTCCACTTT
.	.	TRBV6-1	TRBJ2-2	CASSTGTNTGELFF	TGTGCCAGCTCGACAGGAACGAACACCGGGGAGCTGTTTTTT
few	.	TRBV4-3	TRBJ2-3	CASSQEGDPSTDTQYF	TGCGCCAGCAGCCAAGAAGGGGACCCTAGCACAGATACGCAGTATTTT
many	TRBD1	TRBV7-9	TRBJ2-7	CATEGWDRGFSWYF	TGTGCCACCGAGGGGTGGGACAGGGGATTTTCATGGTACTTC
few	.	TRBV29-1	TRBJ1-3	CSVEDRQVGGNTIYF	TGCAGCGTTGAAGATCGGCAGGTCGGTGGAAACACCATATATTTT
.	.	TRBV7-2	TRBJ2-1	CASSLRRLAYNEQFF	TGTGCCAGCAGCTTAAGGAGGCTAGCCTACAATGAGCAGTTCTTC
.	TRBD1	TRBV7-9	TRBJ1-6	CASSRDRDNSPLHF	TGTGCCAGCAGCAGGGACAGGGACAATTCACCCCTCCACTTT
many	.	TRBV2	TRBJ1-4	CASSGGDGNEKLFF	TGTGCCAGCAGTGGAGGGGATGGTAATGAAAAACTGTTTTTT
.	TRBD2	TRBV20-1	TRBJ2-3	CSASQTSGFTDTQYF	TGCAGTGCTAGCCAGACTAGCGGATTCACAGATACGCAGTATTTT
few	TRBD1	TRBV12-3/TRBV12-4	TRBJ2-7	CASSYKQGWEQYF	TGTGCCAGCAGTTATAAACAGGGGTGGGAGCAGTACTTC
few	.	TRBV7-8	TRBJ2-7	CASSLDWGYREQYF	TGTGCCAGCAGCTTAGATTGGGGCTACCGCGAGCAGTACTTC
.	.	TRBV20-1	TRBJ2-1	CSARDLLKAPNEQFF	TGCAGTGCTAGAGATCTCTTGAAAGCTCCCAATGAGCAGTTCTTC
few	.	TRBV5-1	TRBJ1-2	CASSLVREGGYTF	TGCGCCAGCAGCTTGGTGCGGGAAGGTGGCTACACCTTC
.	.	TRBV29-1	TRBJ2-1	CSVSRASGTGEQFF	TGCAGCGTGTCCAGGGCTAGCGGCACAGGGGAGCAGTTCTTC
.	.	TRBV29-1	TRBJ1-1	CSVEGWAVNTEAFF	TGCAGCGTTGAAGGGTGGGCAGTGAACACTGAAGCTTTCTTT
.	.	TRBV10-3	TRBJ2-2	CAIGENTGELFF	TGTGCCATCGGGGAGAACACCGGGGAGCTGTTTTTT
.	.	TRBV20-1	TRBJ1-1	CSANSRWRILRAPNTEAFF	TGCAGTGCTAATTCCCGTTGGAGGATTCTCCGTGCTCCTAACACTGAAGCTTTCTTT
.	.	TRBV29-1	TRBJ2-1	CSGRLGIGYNEQFF	TGCAGCGGCCGACTGGGAATTGGCTACAATGAGCAGTTCTTC
.	TRBD1	TRBV12-3/TRBV12-4	TRBJ1-6	CASSLGDRNSPLHF	TGTGCCAGCAGTTTAGGGGACAGAAATTCACCCCTCCACTTT
.	.	TRBV20-1	TRBJ2-7	CSARGLAYEQYF	TGCAGTGCTAGAGGCCTGGCCTACGAGCAGTACTTC
.	.	TRBV10-3	TRBJ2-5	CAISYRDGQETQYF	TGTGCCATCAGTTACAGGGATGGGCAAGAGACCCAGTACTTC
.	TRBD2	TRBV20-1	TRBJ2-1	CSARNIAGRYNEQFF	TGCAGTGCTAGGAATATAGCGGGGCGGTACAATGAGCAGTTCTTC
.	.	TRBV6-5	TRBJ2-1	CASSSNPGYEQFF	TGTGCCAGCAGTTCCAACCCCGGCTATGAGCAGTTCTTC
few	.	TRBV18	TRBJ2-7	CASSEAGAPYEQYF	TGTGCCAGCTCAGAAGCAGGCGCACCCTACGAGCAGTACTTC
.	TRBD1	TRBV5-1	TRBJ2-7	CASSLRRDRGRGISYEQYF	TGCGCCAGCAGCCTTAGACGGGACAGGGGGCGCGGGATTTCCTACGAGCAGTACTTC
.	TRBD1	TRBV4-3	TRBJ2-7	CASSPYHRGQAYEQYF	TGCGCCAGCAGCCCGTACCACAGGGGGCAGGCCTACGAGCAGTACTTC
.	.	TRBV27	TRBJ2-7	CASSLKGSSSYEQYF	TGTGCCAGCAGTTTAAAAGGCAGTAGCTCCTACGAGCAGTACTTC
.	TRBD1	TRBV5-1	TRBJ2-7	CASSLALTGDYEQYF	TGCGCCAGCAGCTTGGCCTTGACAGGGGACTACGAGCAGTACTTC
few	TRBD1	TRBV6-1	TRBJ2-7	CASSATGDYEQYF	TGTGCCAGCAGCGCTACAGGGGACTACGAGCAGTACTTC
.	TRBD2	TRBV20-1	TRBJ2-1	CSARAPTTLAGPYNEQFF	TGCAGTGCTAGAGCCCCTACGACCCTAGCGGGGCCCTACAATGAGCAGTTCTTC
.	.	TRBV11-3	TRBJ2-1	CASSLVNEQFF	TGTGCCAGCAGCTTAGTCAATGAGCAGTTCTTC
.	TRBD2	TRBV9	TRBJ2-5	CASRGSTSGGPQYF	TGTGCCAGCAGGGGCTCGACTAGCGGAGGTCCCCAGTACTTC
few	TRBD1	TRBV20-1	TRBJ1-5	CSAEIRGNQPQHF	TGCAGTGCTGAGATCAGGGGGAATCAGCCCCAGCATTTT
.	.	TRBV7-2	TRBJ2-1	CASSFSTSSLNEQFF	TGTGCCAGCAGCTTTAGCACTAGTAGTCTTAATGAGCAGTTCTTC
many	.	TRBV28	TRBJ2-7	CASRRTPQGSYEQYF	TGTGCCAGCAGGAGGACTCCTCAGGGGTCCTACGAGCAGTACTTC
many	.	TRBV7-3	TRBJ1-1	CASSLTADNEAFF	TGTGCCAGCAGCTTAACGGCGGACAATGAAGCTTTCTTT
.	TRBD1	TRBV7-3	TRBJ2-3	CDSSYRTGMDTQYF	TGTGACAGCAGCTACCGGACAGGGATGGATACGCAGTATTTT
.	.	TRBV29-1	TRBJ2-3	CSVRETTVSDTQYF	TGCAGCGTTAGAGAGACTACCGTATCAGATACGCAGTATTTT
few	TRBD2	TRBV5-4	TRBJ2-1	CASSLAGHSGGYRYNEQFF	TGTGCCAGCAGCTTGGCCGGACACTCCGGGGGGTATAGGTACAATGAGCAGTTCTTC
few	.	TRBV2	TRBJ2-3	CASKQSPAGTDTQYF	TGTGCCAGCAAGCAGAGCCCCGCCGGCACAGATACGCAGTATTTT